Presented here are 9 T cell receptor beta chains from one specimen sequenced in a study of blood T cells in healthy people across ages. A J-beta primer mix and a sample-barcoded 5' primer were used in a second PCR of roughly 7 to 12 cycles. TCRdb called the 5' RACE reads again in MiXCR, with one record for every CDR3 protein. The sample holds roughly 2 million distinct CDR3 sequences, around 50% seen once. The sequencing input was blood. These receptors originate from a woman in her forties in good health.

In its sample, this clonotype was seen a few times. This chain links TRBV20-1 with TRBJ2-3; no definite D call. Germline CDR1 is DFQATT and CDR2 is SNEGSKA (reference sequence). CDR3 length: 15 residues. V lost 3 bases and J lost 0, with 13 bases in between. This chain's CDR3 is CSASRHDTSTDTQYF. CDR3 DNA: TGCAGTGCTAGCCGACACGATACTAGCACAGATACGCAGTATTTT.

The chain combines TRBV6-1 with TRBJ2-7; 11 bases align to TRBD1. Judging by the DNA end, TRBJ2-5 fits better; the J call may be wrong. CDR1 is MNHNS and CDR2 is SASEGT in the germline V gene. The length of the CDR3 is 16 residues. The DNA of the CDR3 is TGTGCCAGCAGCCAGAACGGACAGGGGGCGGGAGAGACCCAGTACTTC. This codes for CASSQNGQGAGETQYF.

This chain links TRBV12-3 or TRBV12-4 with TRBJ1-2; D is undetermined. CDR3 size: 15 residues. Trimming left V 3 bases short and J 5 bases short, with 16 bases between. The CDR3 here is CASSFRRITEYGYTF. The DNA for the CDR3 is TGTGCCAGCAGTTTCCGACGGATAACGGAATATGGCTACACCTTC.

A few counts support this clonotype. For the CDR3, the DNA is TGTGCCAGCAGCTACAAAAGCCCGGGAGGGGAGACCCAGTACTTC. It encodes CASSYKSPGGETQYF. The chain carries TRBV7-2 and TRBJ2-5; 8 positions match TRBD2. Trimming removed 4 bases from V and 5 bases from J; junction bases left unmatched: 9. CDR1 is SGHTA, CDR2 FQGNSA, per germline. The CDR3 loop spans 15 amino acids.

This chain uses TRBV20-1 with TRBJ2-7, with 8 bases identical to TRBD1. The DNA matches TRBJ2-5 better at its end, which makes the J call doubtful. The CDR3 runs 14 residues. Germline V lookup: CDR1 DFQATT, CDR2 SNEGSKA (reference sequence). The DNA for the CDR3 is TGCAGTGCTAGATTGCCCCAGGGGGCTCAGACCCAGTACTTC. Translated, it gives CSARLPQGAQTQYF.

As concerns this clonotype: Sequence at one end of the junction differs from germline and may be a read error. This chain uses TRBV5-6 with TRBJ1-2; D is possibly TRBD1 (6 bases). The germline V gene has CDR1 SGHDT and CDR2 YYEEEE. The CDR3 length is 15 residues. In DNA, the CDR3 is TGTGCCAGTAGCTTGGCCGCTGGGGGCTGGGTCCGCTACACCTTC. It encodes CASSLAAGGWVRYTF.

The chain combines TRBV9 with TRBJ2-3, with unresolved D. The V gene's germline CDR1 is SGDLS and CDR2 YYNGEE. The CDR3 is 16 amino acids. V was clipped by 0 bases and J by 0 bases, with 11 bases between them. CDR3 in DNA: TGTGCCAGCAGCGTAGGGGCTAGTGTAAGCACAGATACGCAGTATTTT. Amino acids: CASSVGASVSTDTQYF. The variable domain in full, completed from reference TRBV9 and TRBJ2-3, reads DSGVTQTPKHLITATGQRVTLRCSPRSGDLSVYWYQQSLDQGLQFLIQYYNGEERAKGNILERFSAQQFPDLHSELNLSSLELGDSALYFCASSVGASVSTDTQYFGPGTRLTVL.

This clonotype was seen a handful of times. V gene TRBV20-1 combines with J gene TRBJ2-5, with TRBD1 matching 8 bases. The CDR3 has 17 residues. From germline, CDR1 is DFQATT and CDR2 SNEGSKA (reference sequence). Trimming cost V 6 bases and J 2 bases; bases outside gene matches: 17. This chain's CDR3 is CSARQGALGTGQETQYF. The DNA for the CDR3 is TGCAGTGCGCGGCAGGGGGCTTTAGGGACAGGACAAGAGACCCAGTACTTC.

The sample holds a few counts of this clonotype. The CDR3 loop reads CASSQAWSGVYNEQFF. The CDR3 nucleotides read TGCGCCAGCAGCCAAGCCTGGTCTGGGGTCTACAATGAGCAGTTCTTC. The chain has TRBV4-3 and TRBJ2-1; unclear D gene. Germline V gene sequence: CDR1 LGHNA, CDR2 YSLEER. The germline V and J ends were trimmed by 1 base and 3 bases, with 13 bases remaining between them. The CDR3 spans 16 residues.